This passage covers 28 T cell receptor beta chains from one sample sequenced in a study of technical replicates of blood from several donors. Profiled with immunoSEQ multiplex PCR; TCRdb holds only in-frame clones, not every one. The sample records about 76,000 clones, 65% to 90% being singletons. Sequencing was done on a sample of PBMCs. The receptor set was obtained from a human donor in good health. Some clones in this sample may be carry-over from other donors' samples.

The chain has TRBV27 and TRBJ1-1, with D maybe TRBD1 (6 bases). Germline V gives CDR1 MNHEY, CDR2 SMNVEV (reference sequence). This CDR3 region has 15 residues. V was trimmed by 3 bases and J by 6 bases, leaving 17 bases between them. CDR3 nucleotide sequence: TGTGCCAGCAGTTTTTCAGGGGCCCCGAGTGCTGAAGCTTTCTTT. It codes for CASSFSGAPSAEAFF.

The chain uses TRBV6-1 and TRBJ2-5, with 8 bases matching TRBD1. Germline V gives CDR1 MNHNS, CDR2 SASEGT. The CDR3 covers 14 residues. Trimming cost V 2 bases and J 6 bases; bases outside gene matches: 5. CDR3 DNA sequence: TGTGCCAGCAGTGAACGGACAGGGACACAGACCCAGTACTTC. Protein product: CASSERTGTQTQYF.

This chain links TRBV11-3 with TRBJ1-1; D gene ambiguous. Trimming removed 1 base from V and 4 bases from J, with 7 bases in between. The CDR3 has 13 residues. Germline CDR1 and CDR2: SGHNT and YENEEA. CDR3 sequence: CASSLVSSTEAFF. The CDR3 DNA sequence: TGTGCCAGCAGCTTAGTCTCTAGCACTGAAGCTTTCTTT.

This clone was recorded only once. V and J are TRBV7-2 and TRBJ2-7; D is ambiguous. The V end was cut by 5 bases, the J end by 1 base, with 12 bases between. The germline gives CDR1 SGHTA, CDR2 FQGNSA. The CDR3 is 14 residues long. In DNA form, the CDR3 reads TGTGCCAGCAGCCCCGGCGGCCAGTCCTACGAGCAGTACTTC. It encodes CASSPGGQSYEQYF.

The chain uses TRBV10-1 and TRBJ2-5; 10 nucleotides agree with TRBD1. The CDR3 contains 19 residues. Germline values: CDR1 WNHNN, CDR2 SYGVQD (reference sequence). Unmatched junction bases numbered 20, after V lost 8 bases and J lost 2 bases. The CDR3 DNA reads as TGCGCCAGCGACCCACCCCGACAGGGGGCGTGGGGGCGACAAGAGACCCAGTACTTC. Translating it yields CASDPPRQGAWGRQETQYF.

The chain couples TRBV5-1 to TRBJ1-2; tentatively, D is TRBD1 (6 bases). The V gene lost 0 bases and the J gene lost 0 bases, with 12 bases spanning the gap. Germline V gene lookup returns CDR1 SGHRS and CDR2 YFSETQ. The CDR3 sequence is 16 residues long. The CDR3 loop reads CASSLAGDTPNYGYTF. The CDR3 DNA is TGCGCCAGCAGCTTGGCCGGGGACACCCCTAACTATGGCTACACCTTC.

V usage is TRBV6-5 and J usage is TRBJ2-7; 7 bases map to TRBD1. This CDR3 has 14 residues. J was trimmed by 9 bases and V by 5 bases; bases with no gene match: 13. Germline-derived CDR1 and CDR2 are MNHEY and SVGAGI. Here the CDR3 DNA reads TGTGCCAGCAGTAGGACAGGAATCGGCTTTAGGCAGTACTTC. Residues: CASSRTGIGFRQYF.

J is TRBJ1-2 and V is TRBV18; a possible D gene is TRBD1 (5 bases). The CDR3 runs 13 residues. V lost 2 bases to trimming and J lost 10 bases, with 14 bases between them. CDR1 KGHSH and CDR2 LQKENI come from the germline V gene. CDR3 sequence: CASSPGTRGDYTF. DNA for the CDR3: TGTGCCAGCTCACCAGGGACTCGGGGAGACTACACCTTC.

V usage is TRBV6-1 and J usage is TRBJ1-1; D is uncertain. This CDR3 comprises 14 residues. Trimming cost V 6 bases and J 7 bases, with 18 bases left between them. Germline CDR1 and CDR2: MNHNS and SASEGT. The CDR3 is CASRAGWGINEAFF. CDR3 bases: TGTGCCAGCAGGGCGGGTTGGGGAATTAATGAAGCTTTCTTT.

This clone was seen only once. The chain's CDR3 is CASSFRTAYTGELFF. CDR3 coding DNA: TGTGCCAGCAGCTTTCGGACAGCATACACCGGGGAGCTGTTTTTT. The V and J genes are TRBV5-8 and TRBJ2-2; TRBD1 is a possible D gene (6 bases). Germline lookup yields CDR1 SGHTS and CDR2 YDEGEE. The CDR3 contains 15 residues. V lost 2 bases and J lost 3, with 11 bases in between.

The chain links TRBV7-9 to TRBJ2-5; 10 bases fit TRBD2. Germline assignment: CDR1 SEHNR and CDR2 FQNEAQ (reference sequence). This CDR3 region has 15 residues. The V gene end was trimmed by 4 bases and the J gene end by 5 bases; junction bases not matched to a gene: 7. The CDR3 DNA reads TGTGCCAGCAGCTCACTAGCGGGGAGGATGGAGACCCAGTACTTC. Protein: CASSSLAGRMETQYF.

This clone has only a few counts. V gene TRBV10-3 combines with J gene TRBJ2-2; 13 positions match TRBD2. Germline-derived CDR1 and CDR2 are ENHRY and SYGVKD. The V gene end was trimmed by 5 bases and the J gene end by 7 bases; junction bases not matched to a gene: 7. The CDR3 has 16 amino acids. CDR3 protein: CAISSGTSGTSGELFF. The CDR3 region has the DNA TGTGCCATCAGTTCCGGGACTAGCGGGACGAGCGGGGAGCTGTTTTTT.

This clone was seen only a few times. The gene calls are TRBV11-2 and TRBJ2-1; 7 bases line up with TRBD1. The CDR3 has 16 amino acids. Germline values: CDR1 SGHAT, CDR2 FQNNGV. The V segment lost 1 base and the J segment 5 bases; nucleotides outside the gene matches: 8. CDR3 protein: CASSLGGWDSNNEQFF. Written as DNA, the CDR3 is TGTGCCAGCAGCTTAGGGGGGTGGGACAGCAACAATGAGCAGTTCTTC.

The chain is built from TRBV4-1 and TRBJ2-7; 12 nucleotides line up with TRBD2. The V gene's germline CDR1 is MGHRA and CDR2 YSYEKL. The CDR3 has 15 amino acids. Unmatched junction bases numbered 4, after V lost 4 bases and J lost 3 bases. This CDR3 is CASSLGLAGHYEQYF. Written as DNA, the CDR3 is TGCGCCAGCAGCCTTGGACTAGCGGGACACTACGAGCAGTACTTC.

V gene TRBV27 combines with J gene TRBJ1-2, with 7 bases fitting TRBD1. With 4 bases clipped from V and 8 bases from J, the junction kept 7 bases outside the gene matches. Germline lookup yields CDR1 MNHEY and CDR2 SMNVEV (reference sequence). This CDR3 has 13 residues. The CDR3 DNA follows: TGTGCCAGCAGTTCACAGGGGACGGGGGGCTACACCTTC. It encodes CASSSQGTGGYTF.

The J gene is TRBJ2-1, the V gene TRBV2; 12 bases map to TRBD2. This CDR3 is 16 amino acids long. Trimming took 6 bases from V and 7 from J; bases not matched to a gene: 10. The germline gives CDR1 SNHLY, CDR2 FYNNEI. CDR3 region: CASSLSLAGGSNEQFF. CDR3 in DNA: TGTGCCAGCAGCCTGAGCCTAGCGGGAGGGAGTAATGAGCAGTTCTTC.

CDR3 sequence: CASSLLAIDTQYF. The CDR3 DNA reads TGTGCCAGCTCCTTACTAGCAATAGATACGCAGTATTTT. The J gene is TRBJ2-3, the V gene TRBV18, with a possible D match to TRBD2 (6 bases). Trimming removed 6 bases at V and 5 bases at J, with 12 bases between. This CDR3 has 13 residues. Germline CDR1 reads KGHSH; CDR2 reads LQKENI.

The rearrangement joins TRBV9 to TRBJ2-5; 8 bases map to TRBD2. Germline V CDR1 and CDR2: SGDLS, YYNGEE. The CDR3 extends over 15 amino acids. Trimming removed 4 bases from V and 5 bases from J; junction bases left unmatched: 10. As DNA, the CDR3 is TGTGCCAGCAGCTCTGGAGGGACTAGGTGGGAGACCCAGTACTTC. Translated, it gives CASSSGGTRWETQYF.

The chain uses TRBV7-3 and TRBJ2-1, with D perhaps TRBD2 (7 bases). Germline CDR1 SGHTA, CDR2 FQGTGA. Trimming stripped 5 bases from V and 6 bases from J, with 20 bases between. The CDR3 totals 16 residues. The CDR3 sequence is CASSPSRGGLGNEQFF. As DNA, the CDR3 is TGTGCCAGCAGCCCCTCTAGGGGGGGCCTTGGCAATGAGCAGTTCTTC. Full variable domain (rest looked up from reference TRBV7-3 and TRBJ2-1): GAGVSQTPSNKVTEKGKYVELRCDPISGHTALYWYRQSLGQGPEFLIYFQGTGAADDSGLPNDRFFAVRPEGSVSTLKIQRTERGDSAVYLCASSPSRGGLGNEQFFGPGTRLTVL.

The chain employs TRBV5-6 and TRBJ1-3; 7 positions agree with TRBD1. The CDR3 extends over 16 amino acids. Germline V gene sequence: CDR1 SGHDT, CDR2 YYEEEE. V lost 0 bases to trimming and J lost 0 bases; unmatched junction nucleotides: 3. For the CDR3, the DNA is TGTGCCAGCAGCTTGGGAGGGGGCAACTCTGGAAACACCATATATTTT. This sequence encodes CASSLGGGNSGNTIYF.

The rearrangement joins TRBV19 to TRBJ1-2; 7 nucleotides align to TRBD1. The V gene end was trimmed by 6 bases and the J gene end by 4 bases; junction bases not matched to a gene: 11. Germline V gives CDR1 LNHDA, CDR2 SQIVND (reference sequence). The CDR3 loop spans 15 amino acids. In DNA, the CDR3 is TGTGCCAGTAGCTCGCCAGGGACAGCGCGCTATGGCTACACCTTC. This encodes CASSSPGTARYGYTF. Full variable domain (outside the CDR3, taken from reference TRBV19 and TRBJ1-2): DGGITQSPKYLFRKEGQNVTLSCEQNLNHDAMYWYRQDPGQGLRLIYYSQIVNDFQKGDIAEGYSVSREKKESFPLTVTSAQKNPTAFYLCASSSPGTARYGYTFGSGTRLTVV.

The V and J genes are TRBV15 and TRBJ2-1, with D tentatively TRBD2 (6 bases). V was shortened by 0 bases and J by 6 bases, with 15 bases between the two germline ends. This CDR3 has 16 amino acids. Germline lookup yields CDR1 LNHNV and CDR2 YYDKDF (reference sequence). CDR3 protein: CATSREGRRGGNEQFF. CDR3 nucleotide sequence: TGTGCCACCAGCAGAGAGGGTCGGAGGGGCGGCAATGAGCAGTTCTTC.

This chain connects TRBV11-2 to TRBJ2-5; 10 bases are shared with TRBD1. The V gene end was trimmed by 8 bases and the J gene end by 5 bases; junction bases not matched to a gene: 5. The CDR3 covers 13 residues. From germline, CDR1 is SGHAT and CDR2 FQNNGV. The CDR3 sequence is CASGTGVRETQYF. The CDR3 DNA is TGTGCCAGCGGGACAGGGGTTCGGGAGACCCAGTACTTC.

This chain uses TRBV18 with TRBJ1-1, with TRBD1 as a possible D gene (5 bases). Trimming shortened V by 2 bases and J by 4 bases, and 14 bases separated the two germline ends. Germline V gene lookup returns CDR1 KGHSH and CDR2 LQKENI. This CDR3 contains 15 residues. CDR3: CASSPTEGRGTEAFF. The CDR3 coding sequence is TGTGCCAGCTCACCAACAGAGGGGAGGGGCACTGAAGCTTTCTTT.

V gene TRBV19 combines with J gene TRBJ1-1; 7 nucleotides agree with TRBD1. The CDR3 covers 14 residues. V lost 11 bases and J lost 3; bases outside the gene matches: 12. Germline CDR1 LNHDA, CDR2 SQIVND (reference sequence). The CDR3 coding sequence is TGTGCCGTCCGAGGGGCAGGGGGTGACACTGAAGCTTTCTTT. Translated: CAVRGAGGDTEAFF.

The chain employs TRBV20-1 and TRBJ2-5, with a weak D call TRBD2 (5 bases). V was cut by 3 bases and J by 7 bases, with 9 bases left in between. There are 11 residues in the CDR3. CDR1 is DFQATT, CDR2 SNEGSKA, per germline (reference sequence). CDR3 in amino acids: CSASAEGTQYF. CDR3 DNA sequence: TGCAGTGCTAGCGCTGAGGGGACCCAGTACTTC.

The chain carries TRBV11-2 and TRBJ1-1; TRBD1 aligns across 7 bases. Germline CDR1 SGHAT, CDR2 FQNNGV. V was clipped by 1 base and J by 10 bases; unmatched bases: 0. The CDR3 is made up of 11 amino acids. CDR3 in amino acids: CASSLGQGAFF. The CDR3 nucleotides read TGTGCCAGCAGCTTAGGACAGGGAGCTTTCTTT. Variable domain in full (rest from reference TRBV11-2 and TRBJ1-1): EAGVAQSPRYKIIEKRQSVAFWCNPISGHATLYWYQQILGQGPKLLIQFQNNGVVDDSQLPKDRFSAERLKGVDSTLKIQPAKLEDSAVYLCASSLGQGAFFGQGTRLTVV.

The rearrangement uses TRBV4-3 and TRBJ1-2; 9 bases agree with TRBD1. Germline V gene sequence: CDR1 LGHNA, CDR2 YSLEER. The CDR3 spans 15 residues. The junction had 8 bases not matched to a gene; V was cut back by 1 base and J by 8 bases. The CDR3 loop is CASSQGTGGVSGYTF. The CDR3 nucleotides read TGCGCCAGCAGCCAAGGAACAGGGGGCGTGTCCGGCTACACCTTC.